Below are 16 T cell receptor beta chains sequenced from a single sample in a study of beta chain features in type 1 diabetes. Study results and caveats: In all four CD4+ subsets, TCRB CDR3 length was significantly, moderately reduced in type 1 diabetes.

Sequenced material consisted of expressed TCRB transcripts (all of the isolated RNA was reverse transcribed). This table comes from immunoSEQ multiplex PCR, and its TCRdb copy is limited to in-frame clones, with some not included. The sample records 300,000 or so clones, about 13% being singletons. The antigens of these receptors remain unknown. Sequences were obtained from naive CD4+ T cells from blood. Receptor source: a woman between 18 and 30 years old with type 1 diabetes.

J is TRBJ2-1 and V is TRBV13; 9 nucleotides align to TRBD2. Germline-derived CDR1 and CDR2 are PRHDT and FYEKMQ (reference sequence). This CDR3 comprises 15 residues. The trim removed 0 bases at V and 10 bases at J, leaving 7 bases unmatched. The CDR3 is CASSLGASGTREQFF. The CDR3, as DNA: TGTGCCAGCAGCTTAGGGGCTAGCGGGACTAGGGAGCAGTTCTTC. The full variable domain, with the rest looked up from reference TRBV13 and TRBJ2-1, is AAGVIQSPRHLIKEKRETATLKCYPIPRHDTVYWYQQGPGQDPQFLISFYEKMQSDKGSIPDRFSAQQFSDYHSELNMSSLELGDSALYFCASSLGASGTREQFFGPGTRLTVL.

This clone has just a few counts. The chain is built from TRBV5-1 and TRBJ1-1; D gene ambiguous. The CDR3 contains 14 residues. V dropped 4 bases and J dropped 8 bases, with 18 bases sitting between them. Germline CDR1 and CDR2: SGHRS and YFSETQ. The CDR3 sequence: CASSPVTVSTEAFF. The CDR3, as DNA: TGCGCCAGCAGCCCAGTCACAGTCTCAACAGAAGCTTTCTTT.

This chain uses TRBV2 with TRBJ2-1; TRBD1 agrees at 8 bases. The CDR3 spans 16 residues. Per germline, CDR1 SNHLY and CDR2 FYNNEI. Trimming removed 6 bases from V and 5 bases from J; junction bases left unmatched: 12. The CDR3 loop is CASSPLTGERDNEQFF. The CDR3, as DNA: TGTGCCAGCAGCCCTCTGACAGGGGAAAGGGACAATGAGCAGTTCTTC.

This chain uses TRBV28 with TRBJ2-7, with D possibly matching TRBD2 (5 bases). Germline V gene sequence: CDR1 MDHEN, CDR2 SYDVKM. V was shortened by 2 bases and J by 6 bases, with 8 bases between the two germline ends. The CDR3 has 12 residues. The CDR3 DNA is TGTGCCAGCAGTTTAACTAGAGGCGAGCAGTACTTC. It specifies CASSLTRGEQYF.

The rearrangement joins TRBV11-1 to TRBJ2-4; the match to TRBD1 covers 7 bases. J lost 8 bases, V lost 3 bases, and 4 bases had no gene match. The germline CDR1 and CDR2 sequences are SGHAT and FQDESV (reference sequence). CDR3 length: 13 amino acids. As DNA, the CDR3 is TGTGCCAGCAGCTTTACCGGACAGGACATTCAGTACTTC. It translates to CASSFTGQDIQYF.

This clone was observed a few times. The chain couples TRBV12-5 to TRBJ2-4; possibly TRBD2 for D (6 bases). Trimming removed 4 bases from V and 7 bases from J, with 14 bases in between. This CDR3 is 14 amino acids long. Germline lookup yields CDR1 LGHNT and CDR2 FRNRAP. For the CDR3, the DNA is TGTGCTAGTGGTTCTCCCCGACTAGGTAACATTCAGTACTTC. This sequence encodes CASGSPRLGNIQYF. The full variable domain, with the rest looked up from reference TRBV12-5 and TRBJ2-4, is DARVTQTPRHKVTEMGQEVTMRCQPILGHNTVFWYRQTMMQGLELLAYFRNRAPLDDSGMPKDRFSAEMPDATLATLKIQPSEPRDSAVYFCASGSPRLGNIQYFGAGTRLSVL.

The chain employs TRBV30 and TRBJ2-7; 11 nucleotides match TRBD2. V lost 6 bases to trimming and J lost 8 bases; unmatched junction nucleotides: 12. The CDR3 covers 14 residues. Germline CDR1 GTSNPN, CDR2 SVGIG (reference sequence). The CDR3 here is CACETSGTSYQQYV. The CDR3 coding sequence is TGTGCCTGTGAGACTAGCGGGACCAGTTACCAGCAGTACGTC.

In its sample, this clone was seen a few times. The CDR3 DNA reads TGTGCCAGCAGTGATAGCCCTTCCAATGAGCAGTTCTTC. Encoded protein: CASSDSPSNEQFF. V and J are TRBV2 and TRBJ2-1; D remains unclear. Germline CDR1 and CDR2: SNHLY and FYNNEI. The CDR3 extends over 13 amino acids. The V end lost 3 bases, the J end lost 6 bases, and 9 bases lay between the germline ends.

J is TRBJ1-1 and V is TRBV30; 7 positions agree with TRBD1. The CDR3 extends over 14 amino acids. The germline V gene encodes CDR1 GTSNPN and CDR2 SVGIG (reference sequence). V shed 3 bases, J shed 9 bases, and the junction held 13 bases outside the gene matches. CDR3 protein: CAWRRGLRDSKAFF. The CDR3 nucleotides read TGTGCCTGGAGGAGAGGCCTCCGGGACAGCAAAGCTTTCTTT.

This clone is a singleton in its sample. V is TRBV28 and J is TRBJ2-5, with D possibly being TRBD1 (6 bases). The CDR3 is 15 amino acids. Trimming removed 2 bases at V and 5 bases at J, with 15 bases between. In germline, CDR1 is MDHEN, CDR2 SYDVKM. The chain's CDR3 is CASSLRVPTGETQYF. The CDR3 DNA reads TGTGCCAGCAGTTTACGGGTCCCAACAGGGGAGACCCAGTACTTC. Drawing the rest from reference TRBV28 and TRBJ2-5, the complete variable domain is DVKVTQSSRYLVKRTGEKVFLECVQDMDHENMFWYRQDPGLGLRLIYFSYDVKMKEKGDIPEGYSVSREKKERFSLILESASTNQTSMYLCASSLRVPTGETQYFGPGTRLLVL.

This chain uses TRBV6-5 with TRBJ1-5; D possibly corresponds to TRBD1 (5 bases). The CDR3 consists of 13 residues. With 2 bases removed from V and 4 bases from J, the gap between germline ends came to 6 bases. Germline-derived CDR1 and CDR2 are MNHEY and SVGAGI. CDR3: CASSYRGNQPQHF. The CDR3 DNA reads TGTGCCAGCAGTTACAGGGGAAATCAGCCCCAGCATTTT.

This clone has only a few counts. The chain uses TRBV6-1 and TRBJ2-5; D uncertain. The V end lost 1 base, the J end lost 2 bases, and 14 bases lay between the germline ends. The CDR3 has 16 residues. Germline V gene data show CDR1 as MNHNS and CDR2 as SASEGT. The CDR3 nucleotides read TGTGCCAGCAGTGAAGGTATCCTCAGGTTGCAAGAGACCCAGTACTTC. It is translated as CASSEGILRLQETQYF.

This clone was detected only a few times. The same CDR3 also results from other DNA sequences found in this sample. This rearrangement joins TRBV18 to TRBJ2-1; 7 bases map to TRBD1. V was pared by 3 bases and J by 7 bases, with 0 bases of the junction left unmatched. In germline, CDR1 is KGHSH, CDR2 LQKENI. The CDR3 consists of 12 residues. CDR3 bases: TGTGCCAGCTCACCGACAGGGAATGAGCAGTTCTTC. It translates to CASSPTGNEQFF.

The sample holds a few counts of this clone. The chain uses TRBV30 and TRBJ2-3, with 7 bases identical to TRBD2. The CDR3 sequence is 14 residues long. Germline V gene data show CDR1 as GTSNPN and CDR2 as SVGIG (reference sequence). V shed 7 bases, J shed 0 bases, and the junction held 7 bases outside the gene matches. The CDR3 nucleotides are TGTGCCTTAAGACTAGCAGGGAGCACAGATACGCAGTATTTT. Its protein product is CALRLAGSTDTQYF.

In its sample, this clone was seen a few times. This chain connects TRBV29-1 to TRBJ1-2; TRBD1 aligns across 9 bases. The CDR3 is 11 amino acids. Germline trimming cut 8 bases from V and 7 bases from J; bases unmatched to any gene: 5. The germline V gene encodes CDR1 SQVTM and CDR2 ANQGSEA. This CDR3 reads CSLRQGGGYTF. CDR3 in DNA: TGCAGCTTAAGACAGGGGGGTGGCTACACCTTC.

The chain links TRBV10-3 to TRBJ1-1; 11 bases are a match to TRBD1. J gave up 5 bases and V 5 bases, and 4 bases lay outside the gene matches. The germline V gene has CDR1 ENHRY and CDR2 SYGVKD. CDR3 length: 14 amino acids. The CDR3 region has the DNA TGTGCCATCAGTACGGACAGGGGGCAGACTGAAGCTTTCTTT. It is translated as CAISTDRGQTEAFF.